This T cell receptor beta chain was identified in a study of shared clonotypes between healthy human individuals. Study-wide context: CD8 memory received one plate per donor, CD8 naive two, CD4 memory three and CD4 naive three. Overall study results and limits: Naive subsets usually exceeded memory subsets in estimated richness. A few donors had 5% to 6% of their naive CD4 clonotypes in common.

Source study methods: ImmunoSEQ output lacked quality scores and full-length reads, limiting matched filtering. Repertoires were generated with immunoSEQ multiplex PCR, while TCRdb's copy carries only in-frame clones and drops some. That table gives V, J and clone size, and the DNA gave D and trimming. The sample records some 1 million clones, roughly 75% being singletons. The CDR3 totals 14 residues. V trimming: 6 bases; J trimming: 4 bases; junction bases outside the gene matches: 5. Germline-derived CDR1 and CDR2 are SNHLY and FYNNEI. This clone was counted between two and nine times. Its antigen remains unknown.

The source material was memory CD4+ T cells sorted from blood. The subset: CD45RA-negative fraction. This receptor was identified in a man between 18 and 35 years old in good health. The chain links TRBV2 to TRBJ1-1; TRBD1 matches 10 bases. The CDR3 DNA follows: TGTGCCAGCAGGGGGGACAGGGGAATCACTGAAGCTTTCTTT. It specifies CASRGDRGITEAFF. The entire variable domain, with the rest obtained from reference TRBV2 and TRBJ1-1, is as follows: EPEVTQTPSHQVTQMGQEVILRCVPISNHLYFYWYRQILGQKVEFLVSFYNNEISEKSEIFDDQFSVERPDGSNFTLKIRSTKLEDSAMYFCASRGDRGITEAFFGQGTRLTVV.